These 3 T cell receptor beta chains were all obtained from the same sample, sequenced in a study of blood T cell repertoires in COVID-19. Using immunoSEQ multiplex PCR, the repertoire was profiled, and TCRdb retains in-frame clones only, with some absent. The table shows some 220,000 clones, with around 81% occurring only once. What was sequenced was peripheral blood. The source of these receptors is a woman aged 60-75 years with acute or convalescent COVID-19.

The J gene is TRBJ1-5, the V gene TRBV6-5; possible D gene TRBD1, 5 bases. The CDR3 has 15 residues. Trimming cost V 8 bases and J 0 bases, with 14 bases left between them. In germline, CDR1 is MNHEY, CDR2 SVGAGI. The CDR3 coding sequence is TGTGCCAGCGCCAAGCAGGGAGGTAGCAATCAGCCCCAGCATTTT. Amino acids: CASAKQGGSNQPQHF.

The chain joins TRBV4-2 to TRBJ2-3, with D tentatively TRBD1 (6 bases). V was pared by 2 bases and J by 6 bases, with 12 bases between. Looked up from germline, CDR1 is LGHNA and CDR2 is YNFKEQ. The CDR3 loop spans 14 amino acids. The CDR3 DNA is TGTGCCAGCAGCCAACCAGGGGCCGTTGATACGCAGTATTTT. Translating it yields CASSQPGAVDTQYF.

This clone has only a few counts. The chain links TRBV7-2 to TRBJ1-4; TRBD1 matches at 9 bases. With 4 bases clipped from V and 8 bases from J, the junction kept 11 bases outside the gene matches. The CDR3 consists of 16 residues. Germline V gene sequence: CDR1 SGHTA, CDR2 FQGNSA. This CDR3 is CASSYIGQGNGEKLFF. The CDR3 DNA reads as TGTGCCAGCAGCTACATTGGACAGGGGAATGGGGAAAAACTGTTTTTT.